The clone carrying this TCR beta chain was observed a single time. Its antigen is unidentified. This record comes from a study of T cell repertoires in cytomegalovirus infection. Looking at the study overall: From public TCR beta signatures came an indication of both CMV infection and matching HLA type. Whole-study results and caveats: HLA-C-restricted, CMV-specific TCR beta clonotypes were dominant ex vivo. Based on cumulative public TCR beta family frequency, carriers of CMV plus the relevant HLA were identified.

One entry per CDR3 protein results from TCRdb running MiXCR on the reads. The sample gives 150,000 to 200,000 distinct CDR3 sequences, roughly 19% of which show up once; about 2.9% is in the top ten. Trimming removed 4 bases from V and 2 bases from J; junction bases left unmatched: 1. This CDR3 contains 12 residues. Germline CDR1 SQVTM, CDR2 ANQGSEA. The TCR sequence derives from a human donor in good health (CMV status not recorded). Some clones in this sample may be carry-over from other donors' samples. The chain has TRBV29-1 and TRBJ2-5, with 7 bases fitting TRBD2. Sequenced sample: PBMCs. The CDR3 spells CSVVRGQETQYF. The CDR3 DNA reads TGCAGCGTTGTGCGGGGGCAAGAGACCCAGTACTTC.